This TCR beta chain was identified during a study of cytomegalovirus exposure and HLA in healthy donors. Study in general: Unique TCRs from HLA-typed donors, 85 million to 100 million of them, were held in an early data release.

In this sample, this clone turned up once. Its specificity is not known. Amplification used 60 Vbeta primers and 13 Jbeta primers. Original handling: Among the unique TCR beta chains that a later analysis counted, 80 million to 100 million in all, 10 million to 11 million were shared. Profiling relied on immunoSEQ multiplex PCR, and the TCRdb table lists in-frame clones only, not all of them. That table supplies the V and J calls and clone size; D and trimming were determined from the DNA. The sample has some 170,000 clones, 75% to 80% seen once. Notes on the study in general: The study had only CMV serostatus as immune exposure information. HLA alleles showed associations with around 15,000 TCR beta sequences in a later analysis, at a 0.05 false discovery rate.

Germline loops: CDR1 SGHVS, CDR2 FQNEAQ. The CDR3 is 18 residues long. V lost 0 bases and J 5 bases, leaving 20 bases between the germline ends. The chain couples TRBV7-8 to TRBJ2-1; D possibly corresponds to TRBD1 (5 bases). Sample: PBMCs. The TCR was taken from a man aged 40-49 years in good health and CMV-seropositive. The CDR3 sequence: CASSLAQVGQGWNNEQFF. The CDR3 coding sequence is TGTGCCAGCAGCTTAGCGCAGGTCGGTCAGGGATGGAACAATGAGCAGTTCTTC.